The 2 T cell receptor beta chains below all came from one sample that was sequenced in a study of shared clonotypes between healthy human individuals. Profiled with immunoSEQ multiplex PCR; TCRdb holds only in-frame clones, not every one. The sample lists 2 million to 2.5 million clones, under 95% occurring once. Specimen: naive CD4+ T cells from PBMCs. Sample subset: CD45RA+ positively selected. These TCRs come from a man in his late teens or twenties in good health. Some clones in this sample may be carry-over from other donors' samples.

The CDR3 spells CATTSRGPTETQYF. The CDR3 DNA reads TGTGCCACCACAAGCCGGGGCCCTACGGAGACCCAGTACTTC. The rearrangement joins TRBV28 to TRBJ2-5; D tentatively fits TRBD1 or TRBD2 (5 bases each). Germline assignment: CDR1 MDHEN and CDR2 SYDVKM. There are 14 residues in the CDR3. The germline V and J ends were trimmed by 10 bases and 5 bases, with 20 bases remaining between them.

With regard to this clone: Additional DNA sequences in this sample encode the identical CDR3. The gene calls are TRBV6-1 and TRBJ1-2; 10 nucleotides match TRBD1. Germline CDR1 reads MNHNS; CDR2 reads SASEGT. CDR3 length: 14 amino acids. Trimming removed 4 bases from V and 3 bases from J; junction bases left unmatched: 2. The CDR3 loop is CASSVGQGDYGYTF. In DNA form, the CDR3 reads TGTGCCAGCAGTGTCGGACAGGGGGACTATGGCTACACCTTC.